This TCR beta chain was obtained from a study of vaccination and CD4 T cells after COVID-19. Study in general: The convalescents, six males and four females, included two who were Hispanic.

Study-level results: Only post-vaccination samples contained a median roughly 86% of the reactive clones in convalescent patients.

The Oncomine TCR Beta short-read assay generated sequence data from the DNA of cultured CD4+ T cells. In this case, cultured CD4+ T cells provided the extracted genomic DNA. TCRdb reanalysed the PCR reads using MiXCR and keeps one entry per CDR3 protein. The sample consists of some 9,900 distinct CDR3 sequences, 30% of them appearing once. This clonotype was picked up a small number of times. What it recognizes is unknown. CDR1 is MNHEY, CDR2 SVGAGI, per germline. The CDR3 consists of 16 residues. J was trimmed by 0 bases and V by 4 bases; bases with no gene match: 3. Treatment defined: roughly 11-day PBMC culture with coronavirus spike peptide pools or control peptides (ViraFEST assay). Following expansion of antigen-specific T cells with peptide pools, ViraFEST then sequenced TCRs.

The clonotype originates from a human donor who had recovered from COVID-19. This specimen was CD4+ T cells from blood, cultured in vitro, taken after SARS-CoV-2 vaccination. The J gene is TRBJ1-6, the V gene TRBV6-5; 7 bases are a match to TRBD1. This CDR3 reads CASSWTGGSYNSPLHF. The CDR3 nucleotides read TGTGCCAGCAGTTGGACAGGAGGCTCCTATAATTCACCCCTCCACTTT.